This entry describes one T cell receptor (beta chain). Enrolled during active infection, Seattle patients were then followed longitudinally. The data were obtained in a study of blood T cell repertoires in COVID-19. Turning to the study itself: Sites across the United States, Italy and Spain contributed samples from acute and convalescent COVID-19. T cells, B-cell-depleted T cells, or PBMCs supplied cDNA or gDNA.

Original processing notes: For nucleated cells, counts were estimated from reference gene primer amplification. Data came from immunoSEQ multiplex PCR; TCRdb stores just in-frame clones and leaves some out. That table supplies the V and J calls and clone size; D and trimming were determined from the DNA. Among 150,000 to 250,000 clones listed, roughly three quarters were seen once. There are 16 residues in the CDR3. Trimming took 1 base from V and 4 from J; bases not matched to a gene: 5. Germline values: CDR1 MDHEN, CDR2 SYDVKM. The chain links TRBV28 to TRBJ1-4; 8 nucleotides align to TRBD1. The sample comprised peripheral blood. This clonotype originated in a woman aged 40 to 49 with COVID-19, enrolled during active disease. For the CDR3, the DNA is TGTGCCAGCAGTTTATCCGGACAGGGACATAATGAAAAACTGTTTTTT. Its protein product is CASSLSGQGHNEKLFF.